The 5 T cell receptor beta chains below come from one sample, sequenced in a study of T cell responses to AZD1222 COVID-19 vaccine. Method: immunoSEQ multiplex PCR; TCRdb's copy keeps in-frame clones and lacks some. The sample lists more than 100,000 clones; roughly 91% were seen once. Sequencing used peripheral blood, obtained 28 days after the second AZD1222 dose. The receptor set was obtained from an adult who received the AZD1222 COVID-19 vaccine.

The rearrangement links TRBV10-3 to TRBJ1-2; D call uncertain. The germline gives CDR1 ENHRY, CDR2 SYGVKD. The CDR3 contains 14 residues. The V end was cut by 6 bases, the J end by 0 bases, with 11 bases between. Here the CDR3 reads CAISSQKANYGYTF. CDR3 coding DNA: TGTGCCATCAGCTCACAAAAAGCTAACTATGGCTACACCTTC.

The genes are TRBV12-3 or TRBV12-4 and TRBJ2-1; the D gene is possibly TRBD2 (6 bases). The CDR3 length is 13 residues. Deletions cut 7 bases from V and 0 bases from J, with 7 bases between. The CDR3 nucleotides read TGTGCCAGCACCGGGAGCTCCTACAATGAGCAGTTCTTC. Protein product: CASTGSSYNEQFF.

The J gene is TRBJ2-2, the V gene TRBV7-9; 7 positions agree with TRBD1. Germline V gene data show CDR1 as SEHNR and CDR2 as FQNEAQ (reference sequence). The J segment lost 5 bases and the V segment lost 2 bases, leaving 5 bases of the junction unmatched. This CDR3 region has 15 residues. The CDR3: CASSLRGQWTGELFF. The CDR3 region has the DNA TGTGCCAGCAGCTTAAGGGGACAGTGGACCGGGGAGCTGTTTTTT.

This sequence joins TRBV4-3 and TRBJ2-2; D gene ambiguous. The germline gives CDR1 LGHNA, CDR2 YSLEER. The CDR3 runs 12 residues. The ends were cut back, 2 bases at V and 4 bases at J, with 2 bases in the middle. CDR3 DNA sequence: TGCGCCAGCAGCCAATCCACCGGGGAGCTGTTTTTT. Encoded protein: CASSQSTGELFF.

The genes are TRBV7-2 and TRBJ2-5, with a tentative D call TRBD1 (5 bases). V gave up 2 bases and J gave up 0 bases, with 13 bases separating them. The CDR3 runs 16 residues. The germline V gene encodes CDR1 SGHTA and CDR2 FQGNSA. The CDR3 nucleotides are TGTGCCAGCAGCTTAAGGGCAGGGCCATACCAAGAGACCCAGTACTTC. It yields the protein CASSLRAGPYQETQYF.